Listed below are T cell receptor beta chains from one sample, sequenced in a study of beta chain features in type 1 diabetes. Some clones are missing from TCRdb's copy, which holds only in-frame ones; the method was immunoSEQ multiplex PCR. The table lists about 360,000 clones, roughly 12% of them singletons, with 0.0095% to 0.011% in the top ten. The specimen sequenced was naive CD4+ T cells from blood. Receptors originate from a woman younger than 35 with type 1 diabetes. Each CDR3 is given with its conserved first and last residue. The D gene is left open where the match is weak. Clone size is given for some rows only: seen once, a few or many times, or a class if the clone is expanded.

d_call	v_call	cdr3_length	j_call	clone_size	cdr3_nt	cdr3_aa
NA	TRBV7-8	12	TRBJ2-2	few	TGTGCCACCGACAGGCACACCGGGGAGCTGTTTTTT	CATDRHTGELFF
NA	TRBV5-4	13	TRBJ1-2	few	TGTGCCAGCAGCTTGGGGTCCGGGACTAGATGGACCTTC	CASSLGSGTRWTF
NA	TRBV7-2	15	TRBJ1-6	few	TGTGCCAGCGAGTTGTTCGGGAAGGCTGATTCACCCCTCCACTTT	CASELFGKADSPLHF
TRBD2	TRBV29-1	14	TRBJ2-7	NA	TGCAGCGTTGAAGGGGGGGAGGGCCCCGGGGAGCAGTACTTC	CSVEGGEGPGEQYF
NA	TRBV7-2	12	TRBJ2-7	few	TGTGCCAGCAGCTCCCGGTACAGCGAGCAGTACTTC	CASSSRYSEQYF
TRBD2	TRBV29-1	13	TRBJ2-3	few	TGCAGCGGGGCGGGGGGGATCACAGATACGCAGTATTTT	CSGAGGITDTQYF
NA	TRBV6-5	13	TRBJ1-2	NA	TGTGCCAGCAGTCAAGGACATGCCGGAGGCTACACCTTC	CASSQGHAGGYTF
TRBD1	TRBV30	13	TRBJ1-5	few	TGTGCCTGGAGTACAGGGGGCTCCCAGCCCCAGCATTTT	CAWSTGGSQPQHF
NA	TRBV9	12	TRBJ2-7	NA	TGTGCCAGCAGCGTAAGGGGAGGTGAGCAGTACTTC	CASSVRGGEQYF
TRBD1	TRBV7-2	17	TRBJ2-2	few	TGTGCCAGCAGCCGAAACGGACAGGGCCCCAGTATGGGGGAGCTGTTTTTT	CASSRNGQGPSMGELFF
NA	TRBV6-6	14	TRBJ1-2	few	TGTGCCAGCAGTAGCTCCGGGTTGACCGGAGGCTACACCTTC	CASSSSGLTGGYTF